The 28 T cell receptor beta chains reported below all come from one sample, sequenced in a study of T cells in Graves' hyperthyroidism and ophthalmopathy. Amplified TCR beta CDR3 regions derived from RNA transcripts. A first-round RT-PCR of the TCR CDR3 used the HTBI primer set. In TCRdb, the multiplex PCR reads were re-called with MiXCR into one record per CDR3 protein. The data show approximately 630,000 distinct CDR3 sequences, with around 16% seen just once and around 4% held by the top ten. The specimen sequenced was blood. These receptor sequences come from a woman aged 30 to 39 with Graves' hyperthyroidism.

This clonotype was counted only a few times. The rearrangement joins TRBV6-1 to TRBJ2-2, with 9 nucleotides matching TRBD1. Germline CDR1 MNHNS, CDR2 SASEGT. The V gene end was trimmed by 9 bases and the J gene end by 3 bases; junction bases not matched to a gene: 8. The CDR3 has 15 residues. DNA of the CDR3: TGTGCCAGTCTTCCGGGACAGGGACACACCGGGGAGCTGTTTTTT. It translates to CASLPGQGHTGELFF.

This clonotype has a handful of counts. The chain joins TRBV27 to TRBJ2-7; TRBD1 agrees at 11 bases. The CDR3 extends over 16 amino acids. Unmatched junction bases numbered 7, after V lost 1 base and J lost 5 bases. Germline-derived CDR1 and CDR2 are MNHEY and SMNVEV (reference sequence). CDR3 coding DNA: TGTGCCAGCAGTTTATACTGGACAGGGGGCTTGGACGAGCAGTACTTC. This encodes CASSLYWTGGLDEQYF.

In its sample, this clonotype was seen many times. The chain carries TRBV7-9 and TRBJ2-7; TRBD2 aligns across 9 bases. The ends lost 5 bases at V and 0 bases at J; junction bases unmatched: 8. CDR1 and CDR2 (germline): SEHNR, FQNEAQ (reference sequence). The CDR3 runs to 16 residues. CDR3 nucleotide sequence: TGTGCCAGCAGCCCGACTACTAGCGGGTCCTCCTACGAGCAGTACTTC. Protein product: CASSPTTSGSSYEQYF.

This clonotype was found many times. The chain recombines TRBV7-9 with TRBJ2-3; 7 nucleotides align to TRBD2. Germline CDR1 and CDR2: SEHNR and FQNEAQ (reference sequence). The junction had 8 bases not matched to a gene; V was cut back by 4 bases and J by 1 base. This CDR3 has 16 residues. The DNA for the CDR3 is TGTGCCAGCAGCTCCGAGCTAGCGGAAGGCACAGATACGCAGTATTTT. Residues: CASSSELAEGTDTQYF.

This clonotype was observed at least ten times. V gene TRBV18 combines with J gene TRBJ1-1, with D uncertain. Germline-derived CDR1 and CDR2 are KGHSH and LQKENI. Trimming removed 0 bases at V and 7 bases at J, with 9 bases between. The CDR3 totals 13 residues. This CDR3 reads CASSPPWADEAFF. Written as DNA, the CDR3 is TGTGCCAGCTCACCACCTTGGGCAGATGAAGCTTTCTTT.

About this clonotype itself: This clone may be a read error of a much larger clone one base away. CDR3 sequence: CASSSIGPAYVEQFF. CDR3 in DNA: TGTGCCAGCAGTTCGATAGGCCCAGCATATGTCGAGCAGTTCTTC. J is TRBJ2-1 and V is TRBV28; D not certain. Trimming left V 4 bases short and J 10 bases short, with 20 bases between. CDR3 length: 15 residues. Germline lookup yields CDR1 MDHEN and CDR2 SYDVKM.

This clonotype was seen a handful of times. This sequence joins TRBV10-3 and TRBJ2-3; D gene uncertain. Germline-derived CDR1 and CDR2 are ENHRY and SYGVKD. This CDR3 is built from 15 residues. V lost 3 bases, J lost 0 bases, and 10 bases lay in between. CDR3 region: CAISDPPGSTDTQYF. The CDR3 bases are TGTGCCATCAGTGACCCACCCGGTAGCACAGATACGCAGTATTTT.

The V call is TRBV5-6, the J call TRBJ1-6; D is undetermined. This CDR3 is 16 amino acids long. Trimming took off 2 bases at V and 7 bases at J, with 16 bases between the two ends. Per germline, CDR1 SGHDT and CDR2 YYEEEE. CDR3 sequence reads: CASSFGRGIGNSPLHF. The CDR3 DNA reads TGTGCCAGCAGCTTCGGACGTGGCATTGGGAATTCACCCCTCCACTTT.

A remark on this clonotype: A read error may explain this, as a much larger clone is one base away. The CDR3 is CASSLAALASYGSYNGQFF. Here the CDR3 DNA reads TGTGCCAGCAGCTTAGCTGCCCTAGCCTCATACGGCTCCTACAATGGGCAGTTCTTC. The chain is built from TRBV11-2 and TRBJ2-1; TRBD2 is a possible D gene (5 bases). The V gene's germline CDR1 is SGHAT and CDR2 FQNNGV. The CDR3 is 19 amino acids.

The chain couples TRBV20-1 to TRBJ1-5; D uncertain. The CDR3 runs to 16 residues. The V end was cut by 3 bases, the J end by 0 bases, with 15 bases between. CDR1 and CDR2 (germline): DFQATT, SNEGSKA (reference sequence). CDR3 protein: CSARVRVGGSNQPQHF. The CDR3 coding sequence is TGCAGTGCTAGGGTTCGGGTAGGTGGTAGCAATCAGCCCCAGCATTTT.

In this sample, this clonotype turned up many times. V and J are TRBV7-2 and TRBJ1-5; D gene ambiguous. The ends were cut back, 1 base at V and 0 bases at J, with 16 bases in the middle. The CDR3 is 18 amino acids. Germline V CDR1 and CDR2: SGHTA, FQGNSA. CDR3 protein: CASSLVSGGTYSNQPQHF. The DNA for the CDR3 is TGTGCCAGCAGCTTAGTTTCAGGCGGTACATATAGCAATCAGCCCCAGCATTTT.

As to this clonotype: A much larger clone lies one base from this, so it may be a read error. The CDR3 does not close with the conserved phenylalanine or tryptophan, likely indicating a read error. V is TRBV18 and J is TRBJ2-3; a weak D match, TRBD2 (6 bases). V lost 4 bases and J lost 3, with 14 bases in between. This CDR3 has 15 amino acids. Germline V gene data show CDR1 as KGHSH and CDR2 as LQKENI. As DNA, the CDR3 is TGTGCCAGCTCACTTACTAGCATCTGGACAGATACGCAGTATCTT. Its protein product is CASSLTSIWTDTQYL.

This clonotype showed up just a few times. The chain couples TRBV5-1 to TRBJ2-1, with a possible D match to TRBD2 (5 bases). V gave up 0 bases and J gave up 2 bases, with 6 bases separating them. This CDR3 has 14 amino acids. From germline, CDR1 is SGHRS and CDR2 YFSETQ. The CDR3 DNA sequence: TGCGCCAGCAGCTTGGGGGAGACCTACAATGAGCAGTTCTTC. Translating it yields CASSLGETYNEQFF.

The table lists this clonotype with a few counts. The rearrangement uses TRBV15 and TRBJ1-5, with TRBD1 matching over 8 bases. The germline V gene encodes CDR1 LNHNV and CDR2 YYDKDF (reference sequence). V trimming: 5 bases; J trimming: 4 bases; junction bases outside the gene matches: 13. The CDR3 runs 17 residues. The CDR3 bases are TGTGCCACCAGCGCCGGACAGGGAAGGAGGGGTAATCAGCCCCAGCATTTT. Translated, it gives CATSAGQGRRGNQPQHF.

This clonotype appeared many times. V and J are TRBV11-2 and TRBJ1-3; D is unclear. CDR1 is SGHAT, CDR2 FQNNGV, per germline. This CDR3 region has 13 residues. The V and J ends lost 5 bases and 0 bases respectively, with 5 bases between them. This CDR3 reads CASSLYSGNTIYF. CDR3 sequence (DNA): TGTGCCAGCAGCCTCTACTCTGGAAACACCATATATTTT.

This sequence joins TRBV12-3 or TRBV12-4 and TRBJ2-7; D possibly corresponds to TRBD2 (5 bases). TRBJ2-1 explains the end of the DNA better; the J call may be wrong. The CDR3 is 15 amino acids. CDR3 DNA: TGTGCCAGCAGCTCTGGACTGCCGAGCTCCTACGAGCAGTTCTTC. It is translated as CASSSGLPSSYEQFF.

Comments on this clonotype: Germline and junction disagree at one end, which may indicate a read error. The rearrangement joins TRBV6-1 to TRBJ2-4; 9 bases align to TRBD2. CDR3 length equals 17 residues. From germline, CDR1 is MNHNS and CDR2 SASEGT. The CDR3 coding sequence is TGTGCCAGCAGCACGGGACTCCAGGGACTAGCCAAAGACATTCAGTACTTC. Translated: CASSTGLQGLAKDIQYF.

The chain links TRBV7-9 to TRBJ1-5; D uncertain. CDR3 length: 12 residues. Germline assignment: CDR1 SEHNR and CDR2 FQNEAQ (reference sequence). The V end lost 5 bases, the J end lost 6 bases, and 8 bases lay between the germline ends. Written as DNA, the CDR3 is TGTGCCAGCAGCCTGCAAAGTCAGCCCCAGCATTTT. It translates to CASSLQSQPQHF.

This clonotype was picked up many times. CDR3 amino acids: CASSLGMMEQFF. Written as DNA, the CDR3 is TGTGCCAGCAGTCTGGGTATGATGGAGCAGTTCTTC. J is TRBJ2-1 and V is TRBV28; D not certain. CDR1 MDHEN and CDR2 SYDVKM come from the germline V gene. The CDR3 is 12 residues long. Trimming took off 5 bases at V and 10 bases at J, with 12 bases between the two ends.

The J gene is TRBJ2-5, the V gene TRBV9, with no clear D. Germline V gives CDR1 SGDLS, CDR2 YYNGEE. The CDR3 loop spans 13 amino acids. V was clipped by 2 bases and J by 5 bases, with 10 bases between them. Written as DNA, the CDR3 is TGTGCCAGCAGCGTTCATTTTGAGGAGACCCAGTACTTC. Protein sequence: CASSVHFEETQYF. Based on the CDR3 plus reference TRBV9 and TRBJ2-5, the full variable domain is DSGVTQTPKHLITATGQRVTLRCSPRSGDLSVYWYQQSLDQGLQFLIQYYNGEERAKGNILERFSAQQFPDLHSELNLSSLELGDSALYFCASSVHFEETQYFGPGTRLLVL.

This clonotype was seen repeatedly, ten times or more. This chain joins TRBV7-9 and TRBJ2-7; TRBD2 agrees at 12 bases. Germline CDR1 SEHNR, CDR2 FQNEAQ (reference sequence). V trimming: 5 bases; J trimming: 1 base; junction bases outside the gene matches: 9. The CDR3 length is 17 residues. The chain's CDR3 is CASSATSGSERSYEQYF. The DNA of the CDR3 is TGTGCCAGCAGCGCGACTAGCGGGAGTGAGAGGTCCTACGAGCAGTACTTC.

This clonotype has just a few counts. The chain uses TRBV24-1 and TRBJ2-1; unclear D gene. The CDR3 extends over 13 amino acids. Trimming removed 1 base from V and 8 bases from J, with 8 bases in between. Per the germline V gene, CDR1 is KGHDR and CDR2 is SFDVKD. The CDR3 sequence is CATSDFFADEQFF. The CDR3 nucleotides are TGTGCCACCAGTGATTTTTTCGCAGATGAGCAGTTCTTC.

The gene calls are TRBV6-2 or TRBV6-3 and TRBJ1-1, with D unresolved. Trimming took off 2 bases at V and 1 base at J, with 11 bases between the two ends. Germline V gene data show CDR1 as MNHEY and CDR2 as SVGEGT. The CDR3 spans 15 residues. The CDR3 nucleotides read TGTGCCAGCAGTTACACGGCAACTCAGAACACTGAAGCTTTCTTT. Protein sequence: CASSYTATQNTEAFF.

This clonotype was seen ten or more times. The chain has TRBV3-1 and TRBJ2-7; TRBD1 might be the D (6 bases). Trimming left V 4 bases short and J 6 bases short, with 19 bases between. CDR1 is LGHDT and CDR2 is YNNKEL in the germline V gene (reference sequence). This CDR3 has 15 amino acids. The CDR3 DNA follows: TGTGCCAGCAGCCCCTTAAGACAGGCGTGGGGCGAGCAGTACTTC. It translates to CASSPLRQAWGEQYF.

This clonotype was detected many times. The chain combines TRBV7-9 with TRBJ2-1; D gene unclear. The CDR3 has 14 amino acids. Deletions cut 3 bases from V and 2 bases from J, with 8 bases between. The germline CDR1 and CDR2 sequences are SEHNR and FQNEAQ (reference sequence). In nucleotides, the CDR3 is TGTGCCAGCAGCTTCCGCGGTACCTACAATGAGCAGTTCTTC. This encodes CASSFRGTYNEQFF.

This clonotype was found many times. The genes are TRBV2 and TRBJ1-5, with D uncertain. Germline values: CDR1 SNHLY, CDR2 FYNNEI. The V end lost 4 bases, the J end lost 1 base, and 11 bases lay between the germline ends. The CDR3 runs 15 residues. CDR3 sequence reads: CASSAHVGSNQPQHF. CDR3 DNA sequence: TGTGCCAGCAGTGCCCACGTAGGGAGCAATCAGCCCCAGCATTTT.

The genes are TRBV10-3 and TRBJ1-1; D is ambiguous. Trimming left V 10 bases short and J 4 bases short, with 16 bases between. The CDR3 is 13 residues long. Germline V lookup: CDR1 ENHRY, CDR2 SYGVKD. The CDR3 sequence: CANRGSSSTEAFF. CDR3 bases: TGTGCCAACCGAGGGTCGTCGTCCACTGAAGCTTTCTTT.

This clonotype was found many times. The chain combines TRBV12-3 or TRBV12-4 with TRBJ2-1; 8 nucleotides align to TRBD2. This CDR3 is 14 amino acids long. After removal of 6 bases from V and 6 bases from J, the junction contained 7 bases not matched to a gene. CDR3 sequence reads: CASRLSGRGNEQFF. CDR3 DNA: TGTGCCAGCAGACTCAGCGGGAGAGGCAATGAGCAGTTCTTC.